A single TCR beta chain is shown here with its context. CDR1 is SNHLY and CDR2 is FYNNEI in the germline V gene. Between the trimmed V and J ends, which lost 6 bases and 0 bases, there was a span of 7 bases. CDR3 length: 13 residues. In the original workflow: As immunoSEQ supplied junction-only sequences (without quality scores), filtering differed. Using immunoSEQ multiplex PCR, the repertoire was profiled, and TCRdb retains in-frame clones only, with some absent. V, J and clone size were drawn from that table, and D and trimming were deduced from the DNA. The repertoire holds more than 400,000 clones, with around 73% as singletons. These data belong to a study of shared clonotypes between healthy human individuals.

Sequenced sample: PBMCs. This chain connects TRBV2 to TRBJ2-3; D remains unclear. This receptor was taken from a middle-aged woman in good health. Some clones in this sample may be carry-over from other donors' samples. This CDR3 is CASRIESTDTQYF. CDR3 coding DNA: TGTGCCAGCAGGATAGAAAGCACAGATACGCAGTATTTT.